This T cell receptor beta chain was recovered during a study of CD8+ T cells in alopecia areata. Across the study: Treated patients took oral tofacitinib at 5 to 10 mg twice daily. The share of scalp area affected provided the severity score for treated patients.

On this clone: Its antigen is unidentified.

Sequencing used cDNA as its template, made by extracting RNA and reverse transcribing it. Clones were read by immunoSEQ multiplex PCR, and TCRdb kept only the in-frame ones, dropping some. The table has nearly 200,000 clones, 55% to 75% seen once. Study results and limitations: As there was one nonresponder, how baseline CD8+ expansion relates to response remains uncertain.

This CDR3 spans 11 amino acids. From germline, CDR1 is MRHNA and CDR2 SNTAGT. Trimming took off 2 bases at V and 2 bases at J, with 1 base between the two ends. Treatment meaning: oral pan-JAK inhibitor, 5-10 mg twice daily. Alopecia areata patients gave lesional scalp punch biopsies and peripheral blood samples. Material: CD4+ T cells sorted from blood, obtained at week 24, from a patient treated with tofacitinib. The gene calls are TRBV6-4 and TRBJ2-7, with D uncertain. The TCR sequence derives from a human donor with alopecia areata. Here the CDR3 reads CASSDTYEQYF. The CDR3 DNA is TGTGCCAGCAGTGACACCTACGAGCAGTACTTC.